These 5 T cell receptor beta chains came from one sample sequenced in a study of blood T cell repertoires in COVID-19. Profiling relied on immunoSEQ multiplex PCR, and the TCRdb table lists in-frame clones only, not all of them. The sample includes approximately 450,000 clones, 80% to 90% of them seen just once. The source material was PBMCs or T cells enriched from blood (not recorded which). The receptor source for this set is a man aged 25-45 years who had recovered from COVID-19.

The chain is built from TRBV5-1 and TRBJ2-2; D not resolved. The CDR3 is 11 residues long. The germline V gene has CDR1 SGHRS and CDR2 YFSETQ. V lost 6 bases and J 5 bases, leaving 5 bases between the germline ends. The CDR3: CASTQTGELFF. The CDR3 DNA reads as TGCGCCAGCACCCAAACCGGGGAGCTGTTTTTT.

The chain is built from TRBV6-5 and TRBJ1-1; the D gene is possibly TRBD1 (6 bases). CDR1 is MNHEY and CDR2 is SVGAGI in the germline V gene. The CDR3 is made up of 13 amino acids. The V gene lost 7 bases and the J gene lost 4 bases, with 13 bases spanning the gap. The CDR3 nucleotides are TGTGCCAGCATTCTTCAGGGGCCCACTGAAGCTTTCTTT. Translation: CASILQGPTEAFF.

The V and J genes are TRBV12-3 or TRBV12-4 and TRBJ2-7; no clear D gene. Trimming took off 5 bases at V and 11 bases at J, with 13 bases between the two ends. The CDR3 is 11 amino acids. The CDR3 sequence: CASSMSETEYF. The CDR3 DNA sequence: TGTGCCAGCAGTATGAGCGAGACGGAGTACTTC.

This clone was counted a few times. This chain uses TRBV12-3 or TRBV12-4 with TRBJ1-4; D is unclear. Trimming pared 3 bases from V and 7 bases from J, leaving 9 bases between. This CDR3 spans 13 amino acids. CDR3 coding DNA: TGTGCCAGCAGTTTTAGGGCGGGTGAAAAACTGTTTTTT. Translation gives CASSFRAGEKLFF.

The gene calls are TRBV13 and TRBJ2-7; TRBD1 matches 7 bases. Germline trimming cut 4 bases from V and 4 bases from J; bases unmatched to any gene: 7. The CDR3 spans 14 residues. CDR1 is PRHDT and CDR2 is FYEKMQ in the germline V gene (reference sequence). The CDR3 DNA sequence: TGTGCCAGCAGCTCCGGGACAGCTCTTTACGAGCAGTACTTC. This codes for CASSSGTALYEQYF.